This T cell receptor beta chain was identified in a study of T-cell memory formation after mild COVID-19. Study-wide findings and caveats: Later expanders leaned toward CD4+, whereas clones contracting from day 15 to 85 were balanced CD4/CD8. CD4+ contracting clones were mainly CM and EM; CD8+ ones, EMRA. Pre-infection memory harbored some responding clones, suggesting cross-reactive memory joined.

5'RACE primed from the constant segment yielded TCR alpha and TCR beta cDNA libraries bearing sample barcodes and UMIs. In TCRdb, the 5' RACE reads were re-called with MiXCR into one record per CDR3 protein. Of more than 150,000 distinct CDR3 sequences listed, about a fifth are singletons. Comment on this clonotype: Its antigen is still unknown.

The CDR3 loop spans 11 amino acids. V lost 4 bases, J lost 3 bases, and 4 bases lay in between. Germline V gene lookup returns CDR1 SGHDT and CDR2 YYEEEE. The sequenced material came from PBMCs or a T cell subset sorted from them (not recorded which). The rearrangement links TRBV5-6 to TRBJ1-1; D is ambiguous. This receptor was identified in a man aged 18 to 30 who had mild COVID-19 (a few samples of this study predate the infection). Cell type and time point are not known. CDR3 nucleotide sequence: TGTGCCAGCAGCCGATACACTGAAGCTTTCTTT. Its protein product is CASSRYTEAFF.